The subject of this entry is one T cell receptor beta chain. This sample is part of a study of blood T cell repertoires in COVID-19. Whole-study context: Acute and convalescent COVID-19 specimens originated in the United States, Italy and Spain.

Here immunoSEQ multiplex PCR was the method, and the copy in TCRdb shows in-frame clones only, minus some. The data contain roughly 120,000 clones, around 74% of them seen just once; the ten biggest clones take up approximately 6%. The germline gives CDR1 KGHDR, CDR2 SFDVKD. V was pared by 3 bases and J by 8 bases, with 12 bases between. CDR3 length: 13 residues. Sequenced sample: peripheral blood. The TCR sequence derives from a man of 80 years or more with COVID-19, enrolled during active disease. This rearrangement joins TRBV24-1 to TRBJ1-2; no clear D. The CDR3 DNA reads TGTGCCACCAGTGATCCCGGACGGGAGGGCTACACCTTC. The encoded protein is CATSDPGREGYTF.